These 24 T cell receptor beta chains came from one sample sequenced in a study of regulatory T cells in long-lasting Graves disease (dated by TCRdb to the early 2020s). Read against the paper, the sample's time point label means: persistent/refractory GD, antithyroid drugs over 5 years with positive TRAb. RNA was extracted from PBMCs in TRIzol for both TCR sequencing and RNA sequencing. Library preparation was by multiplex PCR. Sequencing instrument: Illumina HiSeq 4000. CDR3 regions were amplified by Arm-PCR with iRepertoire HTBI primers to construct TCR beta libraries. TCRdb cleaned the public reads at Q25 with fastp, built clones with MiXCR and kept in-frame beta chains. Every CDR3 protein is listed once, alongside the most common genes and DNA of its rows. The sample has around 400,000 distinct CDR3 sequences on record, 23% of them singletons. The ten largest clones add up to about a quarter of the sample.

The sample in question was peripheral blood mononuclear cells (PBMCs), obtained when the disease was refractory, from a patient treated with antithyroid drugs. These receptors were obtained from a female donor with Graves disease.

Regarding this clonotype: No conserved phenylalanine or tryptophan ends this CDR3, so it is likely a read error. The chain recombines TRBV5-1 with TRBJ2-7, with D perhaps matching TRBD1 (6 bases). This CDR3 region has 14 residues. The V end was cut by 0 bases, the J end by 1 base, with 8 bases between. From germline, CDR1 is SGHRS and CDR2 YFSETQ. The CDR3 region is CASSLDRVSYEQYL. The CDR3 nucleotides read TGCGCCAGCAGCTTGGACAGGGTGTCCTACGAGCAGTACCTC.

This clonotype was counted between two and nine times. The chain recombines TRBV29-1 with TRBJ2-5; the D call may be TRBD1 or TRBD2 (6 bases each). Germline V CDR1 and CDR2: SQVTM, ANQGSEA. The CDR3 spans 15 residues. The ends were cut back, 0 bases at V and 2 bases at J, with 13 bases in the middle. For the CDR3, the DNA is TGCAGCGTTGAAGAAGGTGGGGGGCGACAAGAGACCCAGTACTTC. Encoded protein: CSVEEGGGRQETQYF. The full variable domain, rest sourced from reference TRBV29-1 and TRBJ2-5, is SAVISQKPSRDICQRGTSLTIQCQVDSQVTMMFWYRQQPGQSLTLIATANQGSEATYESGFVIDKFPISRPNLTFSTLTVSNMSPEDSSIYLCSVEEGGGRQETQYFGPGTRLLVL.

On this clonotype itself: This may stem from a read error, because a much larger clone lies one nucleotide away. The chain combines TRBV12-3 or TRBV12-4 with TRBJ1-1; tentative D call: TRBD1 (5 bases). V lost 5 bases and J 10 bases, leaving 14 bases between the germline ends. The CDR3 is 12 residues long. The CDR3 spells CASSGDANRAFF. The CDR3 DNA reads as TGTGCCAGCAGTGGGGACGCAAACAGAGCTTTCTTT.

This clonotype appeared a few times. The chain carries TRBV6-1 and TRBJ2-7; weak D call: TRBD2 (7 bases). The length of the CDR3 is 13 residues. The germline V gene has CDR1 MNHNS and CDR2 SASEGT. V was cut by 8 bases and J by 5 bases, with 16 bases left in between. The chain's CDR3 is CASGRGRGDEQYF. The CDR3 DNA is TGTGCCAGCGGTAGGGGGAGGGGGGACGAGCAGTACTTC.

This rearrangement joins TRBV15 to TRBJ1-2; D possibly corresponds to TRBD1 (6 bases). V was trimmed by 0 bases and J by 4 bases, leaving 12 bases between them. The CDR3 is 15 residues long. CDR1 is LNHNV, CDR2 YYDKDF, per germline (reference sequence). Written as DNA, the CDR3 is TGTGCCACCAGCAGAGATCCGGACAGTTCCTATGGCTACACCTTC. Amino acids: CATSRDPDSSYGYTF.

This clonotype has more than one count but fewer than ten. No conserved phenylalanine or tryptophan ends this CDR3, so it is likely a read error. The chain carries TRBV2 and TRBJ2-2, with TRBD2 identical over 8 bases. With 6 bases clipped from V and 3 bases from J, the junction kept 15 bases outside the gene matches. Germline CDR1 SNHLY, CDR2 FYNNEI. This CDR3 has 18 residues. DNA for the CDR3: TGTGCCAGCAGCCAAGTTAGCCCGGGAGGGGCGCACACCGGGGAGCTGTTTCTT. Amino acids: CASSQVSPGGAHTGELFL.

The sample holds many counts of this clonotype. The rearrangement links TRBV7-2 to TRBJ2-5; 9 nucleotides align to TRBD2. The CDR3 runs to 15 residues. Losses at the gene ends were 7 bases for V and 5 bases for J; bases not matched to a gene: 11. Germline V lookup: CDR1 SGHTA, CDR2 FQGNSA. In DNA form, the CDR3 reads TGTGCCAGCATCCGACGGGCTAGCGGGACGGAGACCCAGTACTTC. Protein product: CASIRRASGTETQYF.

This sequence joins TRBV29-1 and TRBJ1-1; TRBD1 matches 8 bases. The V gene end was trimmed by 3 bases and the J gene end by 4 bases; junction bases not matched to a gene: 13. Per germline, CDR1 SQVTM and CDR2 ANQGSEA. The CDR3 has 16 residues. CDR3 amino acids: CSVDNGRGQGATEAFF. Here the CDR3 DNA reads TGCAGCGTTGATAATGGCAGGGGGCAGGGCGCCACTGAAGCTTTCTTT.

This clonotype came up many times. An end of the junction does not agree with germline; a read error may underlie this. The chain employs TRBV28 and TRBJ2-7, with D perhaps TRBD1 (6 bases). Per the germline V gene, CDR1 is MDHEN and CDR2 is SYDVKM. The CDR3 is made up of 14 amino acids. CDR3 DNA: TGTGCCGGCAGTTTATACAGGGATGGCTACGAGCAGTACTTC. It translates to CAGSLYRDGYEQYF.

The DNA for the CDR3 is TGTGCCAGCAGCTCTAGGACAGGGTTCGCCGGGGAGCTGTTTTTT. Amino acids: CASSSRTGFAGELFF. The rearrangement joins TRBV5-4 to TRBJ2-2; 8 bases fit TRBD1. Germline trimming cut 3 bases from V and 6 bases from J; bases unmatched to any gene: 7. The CDR3 consists of 15 residues. CDR1 and CDR2 from the germline V gene are SGHNT and YYREEE (reference sequence).

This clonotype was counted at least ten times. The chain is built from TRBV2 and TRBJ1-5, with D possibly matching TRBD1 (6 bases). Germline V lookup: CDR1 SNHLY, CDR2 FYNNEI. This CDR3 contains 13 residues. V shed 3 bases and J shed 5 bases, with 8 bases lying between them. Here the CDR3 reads CASSDSGDQPQHF. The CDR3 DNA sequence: TGTGCCAGCAGTGACTCAGGGGATCAGCCCCAGCATTTT. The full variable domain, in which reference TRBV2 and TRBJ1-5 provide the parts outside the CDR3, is EPEVTQTPSHQVTQMGQEVILRCVPISNHLYFYWYRQILGQKVEFLVSFYNNEISEKSEIFDDQFSVERPDGSNFTLKIRSTKLEDSAMYFCASSDSGDQPQHFGDGTRLSIL.

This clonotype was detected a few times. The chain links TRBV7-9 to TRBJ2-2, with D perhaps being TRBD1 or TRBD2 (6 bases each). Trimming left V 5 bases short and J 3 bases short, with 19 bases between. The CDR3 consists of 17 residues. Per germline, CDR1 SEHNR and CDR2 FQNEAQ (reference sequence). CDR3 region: CASSPVIWGADTGELFF. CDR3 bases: TGTGCCAGCAGCCCCGTAATATGGGGGGCGGACACCGGGGAGCTGTTTTTT.

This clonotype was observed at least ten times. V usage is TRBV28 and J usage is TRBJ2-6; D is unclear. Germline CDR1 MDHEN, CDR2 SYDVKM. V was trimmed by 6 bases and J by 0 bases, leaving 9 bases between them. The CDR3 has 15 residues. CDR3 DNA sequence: TGTGCCAGCAGCTTAGTTGGCTCTGGGGCCAACGTCCTGACTTTC. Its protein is CASSLVGSGANVLTF. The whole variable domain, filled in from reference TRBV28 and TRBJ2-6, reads DVKVTQSSRYLVKRTGEKVFLECVQDMDHENMFWYRQDPGLGLRLIYFSYDVKMKEKGDIPEGYSVSREKKERFSLILESASTNQTSMYLCASSLVGSGANVLTFGAGSRLTVL.

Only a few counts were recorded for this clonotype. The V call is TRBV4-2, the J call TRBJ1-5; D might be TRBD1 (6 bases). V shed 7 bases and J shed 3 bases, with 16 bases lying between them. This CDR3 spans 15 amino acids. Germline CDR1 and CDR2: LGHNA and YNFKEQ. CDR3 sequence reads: CASNPSGADNQPQHF. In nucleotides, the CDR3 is TGTGCCAGCAACCCCTCGGGGGCTGACAATCAGCCCCAGCATTTT.

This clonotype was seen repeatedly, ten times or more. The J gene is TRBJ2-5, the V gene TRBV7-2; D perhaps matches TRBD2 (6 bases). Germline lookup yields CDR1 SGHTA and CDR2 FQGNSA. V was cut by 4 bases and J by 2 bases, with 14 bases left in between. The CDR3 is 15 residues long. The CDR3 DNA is TGTGCCAGCAGCTCACCCCGTGGAGGGCAAGAGACCCAGTACTTC. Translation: CASSSPRGGQETQYF.

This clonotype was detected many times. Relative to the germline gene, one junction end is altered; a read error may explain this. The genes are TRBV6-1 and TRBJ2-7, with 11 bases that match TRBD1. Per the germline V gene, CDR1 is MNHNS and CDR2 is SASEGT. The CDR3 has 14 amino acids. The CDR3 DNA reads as TGTGCCAGCAGTAAAACGGGACAGGGGGTTCCCTGGAGCTTC. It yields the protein CASSKTGQGVPWSF.

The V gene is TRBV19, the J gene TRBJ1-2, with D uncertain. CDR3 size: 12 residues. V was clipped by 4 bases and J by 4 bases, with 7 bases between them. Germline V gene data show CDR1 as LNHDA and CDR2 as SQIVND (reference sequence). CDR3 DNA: TGTGCCAGTAGTACAACAAGCTATGGCTACACCTTC. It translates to CASSTTSYGYTF.

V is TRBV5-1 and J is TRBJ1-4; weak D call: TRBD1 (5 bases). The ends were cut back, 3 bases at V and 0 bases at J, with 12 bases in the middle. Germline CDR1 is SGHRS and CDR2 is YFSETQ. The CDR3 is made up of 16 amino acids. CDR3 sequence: CASSSGDHTTNEKLFF. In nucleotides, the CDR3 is TGCGCCAGCAGCTCCGGGGACCATACAACTAATGAAAAACTGTTTTTT.

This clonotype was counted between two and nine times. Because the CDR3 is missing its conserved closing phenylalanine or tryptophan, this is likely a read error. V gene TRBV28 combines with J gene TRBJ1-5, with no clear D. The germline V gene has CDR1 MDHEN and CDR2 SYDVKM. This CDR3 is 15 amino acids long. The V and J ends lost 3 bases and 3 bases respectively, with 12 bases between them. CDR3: CASSFHAGSNQPQHS. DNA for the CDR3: TGTGCCAGCAGTTTTCACGCAGGTTCCAATCAGCCCCAGCATTCT.

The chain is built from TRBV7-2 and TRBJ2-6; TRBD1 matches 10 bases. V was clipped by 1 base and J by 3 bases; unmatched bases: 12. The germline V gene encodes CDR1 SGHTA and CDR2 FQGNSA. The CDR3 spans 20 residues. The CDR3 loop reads CASSLGLRDRGQSGANVLTF. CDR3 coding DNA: TGTGCCAGCAGCTTAGGGCTCCGCGACAGGGGGCAAAGTGGGGCCAACGTCCTGACTTTC.

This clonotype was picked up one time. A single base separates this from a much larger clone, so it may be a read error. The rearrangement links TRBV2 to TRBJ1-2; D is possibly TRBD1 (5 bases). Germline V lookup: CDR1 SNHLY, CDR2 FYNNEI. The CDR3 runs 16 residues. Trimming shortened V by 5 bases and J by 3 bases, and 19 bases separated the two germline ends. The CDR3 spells CASSSGGVGKDYGYTF. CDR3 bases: TGTGCCAGCAGTTCCGGAGGGGTGGGGAAAGACTATGGCTACACCTTC.

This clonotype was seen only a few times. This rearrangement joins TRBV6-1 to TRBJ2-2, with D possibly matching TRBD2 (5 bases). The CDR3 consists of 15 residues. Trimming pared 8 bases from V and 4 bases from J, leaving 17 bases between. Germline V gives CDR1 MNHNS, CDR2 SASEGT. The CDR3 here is CASGGSAPRTGELFF. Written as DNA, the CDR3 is TGTGCCAGCGGCGGGTCAGCTCCCCGCACCGGGGAGCTGTTTTTT.

The CDR3 sequence: CASSQTDYEQFF. The CDR3, as DNA: TGTGCCAGCAGCCAAACTGACTATGAGCAGTTCTTC. The chain uses TRBV3-1 and TRBJ2-1; D not resolved. V dropped 2 bases and J dropped 8 bases, with 7 bases sitting between them. CDR1 LGHDT and CDR2 YNNKEL come from the germline V gene (reference sequence). This CDR3 contains 12 residues.

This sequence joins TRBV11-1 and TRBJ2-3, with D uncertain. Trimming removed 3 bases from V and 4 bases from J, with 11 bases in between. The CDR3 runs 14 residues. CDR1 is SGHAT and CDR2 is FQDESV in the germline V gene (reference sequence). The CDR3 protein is CASSLGSSADTQYF. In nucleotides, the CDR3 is TGTGCCAGCAGCTTGGGTAGTAGTGCAGATACGCAGTATTTT.